One and the same sample provided the 32 T cell receptor beta chains below, sequenced in a study of OX40 agonist ivuxolimab in advanced cancers. The protocol was immunoSEQ multiplex PCR, while the TCRdb copy is restricted to in-frame clones and leaves out a portion. The table lists 35,000 to 50,000 clones, around nine tenths of them singletons, with around 0.99% in the top ten. The source material was CD4+ or CD8+ T cells sorted from blood, sampled in a trial of the OX40 agonist ivuxolimab. The receptors were sampled from an adult with an advanced solid tumor such as melanoma, head and neck, liver or kidney cancer.

V is TRBV28 and J is TRBJ1-1; D is unresolved. This CDR3 region has 11 residues. Trimming left V 7 bases short and J 3 bases short, with 6 bases between. Germline lookup yields CDR1 MDHEN and CDR2 SYDVKM. The CDR3: CASKIYTEAFF. DNA for the CDR3: TGTGCCAGCAAGATCTACACTGAAGCTTTCTTT.

This clone came up a few times. The V call is TRBV19, the J call TRBJ2-5; 7 bases agree with TRBD1. Per the germline V gene, CDR1 is LNHDA and CDR2 is SQIVND (reference sequence). V trimming: 6 bases; J trimming: 4 bases; junction bases outside the gene matches: 2. The CDR3 is made up of 12 amino acids. In DNA, the CDR3 is TGTGCCAGTAGCTACAGGGGAGAGACCCAGTACTTC. Amino acid sequence: CASSYRGETQYF.

The chain carries TRBV7-9 and TRBJ2-7, with 11 bases aligning to TRBD1. The V and J ends lost 2 bases and 9 bases, in that order; junction bases with no gene match: 9. CDR1 and CDR2 from the germline V gene are SEHNR and FQNEAQ (reference sequence). The CDR3 totals 15 residues. CDR3 protein: CASSLTGQGGVWQYF. Here the CDR3 DNA reads TGTGCCAGCAGCTTAACGGGACAGGGGGGCGTGTGGCAGTACTTC.

This chain joins TRBV6-5 and TRBJ2-7; TRBD2 agrees at 15 bases. The V and J ends lost 8 bases and 1 base, in that order; junction bases with no gene match: 0. CDR1 and CDR2 (germline): MNHEY, SVGAGI. CDR3 length: 14 amino acids. Written as DNA, the CDR3 is TGTGCCAGCGGACTAGCGGGAGGGTCCTACGAGCAGTACTTC. It encodes CASGLAGGSYEQYF.

V gene TRBV27 combines with J gene TRBJ2-7; tentative D call: TRBD2 (6 bases). The CDR3 runs 16 residues. The V end lost 3 bases, the J end lost 4 bases, and 19 bases lay between the germline ends. CDR1 is MNHEY, CDR2 SMNVEV, per germline (reference sequence). CDR3 in DNA: TGTGCCAGCAGTTTCCTATCAGGAGGGCGAGATTACGAGCAGTACTTC. Its translation: CASSFLSGGRDYEQYF.

The chain joins TRBV28 to TRBJ1-3; TRBD1 might be the D (5 bases). V shed 6 bases and J shed 2 bases, with 14 bases lying between them. The CDR3 has 15 amino acids. In germline, CDR1 is MDHEN, CDR2 SYDVKM. The CDR3 here is CASRTPGSPGNTIYF. CDR3 DNA: TGTGCCAGCAGAACTCCAGGGTCTCCTGGAAACACCATATATTTT.

In regard to this clone: At one end the junction does not follow the germline gene, possibly because of a read error. V and J are TRBV7-7 and TRBJ2-5; tentative D call: TRBD2 (7 bases). Germline lookup yields CDR1 SSHAT and CDR2 FNYEAQ (reference sequence). The CDR3 loop spans 15 amino acids. CDR3 sequence reads: CASSLAGGGRETQYF. CDR3 nucleotide sequence: TGTGCTAGCAGCTTAGCGGGCGGGGGCCGGGAGACCCAGTACTTC. Supplemented by reference TRBV7-7 and TRBJ2-5, the full variable domain reads GAGVSQSPRYKVTKRGQDVTLRCDPISSHATLYWYQQALGQGPEFLTYFNYEAQPDKSGLPSDRFSAERPEGSISTLTIQRTEQRDSAMYRCASSLAGGGRETQYFGPGTRLLVL.

There are a few counts of this clone. The J gene is TRBJ1-2, the V gene TRBV2; 7 bases line up with TRBD1. The V segment lost 6 bases and the J segment 3 bases; nucleotides outside the gene matches: 7. The CDR3 consists of 14 residues. Germline values: CDR1 SNHLY, CDR2 FYNNEI. CDR3 loop: CASRQPGQYYGYTF. The CDR3 coding sequence is TGTGCCAGCAGACAGCCGGGACAGTACTATGGCTACACCTTC.

The chain uses TRBV7-6 and TRBJ2-2; D unresolved. Germline CDR1 reads SGHVS; CDR2 reads FNYEAQ. The CDR3 is 14 amino acids. V was clipped by 1 base and J by 5 bases, with 8 bases between them. The CDR3 here is CASSLGQVTGELFF. The CDR3, as DNA: TGTGCCAGCAGCTTAGGCCAGGTTACCGGGGAGCTGTTTTTT.

The chain joins TRBV10-3 to TRBJ2-7; TRBD1 matches 7 bases. The germline V gene has CDR1 ENHRY and CDR2 SYGVKD. This CDR3 region has 14 residues. Trimming cost V 6 bases and J 2 bases; bases outside gene matches: 7. This CDR3 reads CAIRPGDSAYEQYF. CDR3 in DNA: TGTGCCATCAGGCCCGGGGACAGTGCCTACGAGCAGTACTTC.

This clone was seen once. J is TRBJ1-1 and V is TRBV2, with D possibly TRBD1 on 5 matching bases. CDR1 is SNHLY, CDR2 FYNNEI, per germline. The V end lost 7 bases, the J end lost 7 bases, and 16 bases lay between the germline ends. CDR3 length: 13 residues. The CDR3, as DNA: TGTGCCAGCAAAATGGGGCGAGGGGATGAAGCTTTCTTT. Its protein is CASKMGRGDEAFF.

This clone was detected only once. The rearrangement joins TRBV7-9 to TRBJ2-2, with D possibly being TRBD1 (6 bases). The ends were cut back, 4 bases at V and 4 bases at J, with 16 bases in the middle. The CDR3 totals 16 residues. The germline V gene has CDR1 SEHNR and CDR2 FQNEAQ (reference sequence). CDR3 residues: CASSSGQPLSTGELFF. CDR3 in DNA: TGTGCCAGCAGCTCCGGACAGCCCCTAAGCACCGGGGAGCTGTTTTTT.

The gene calls are TRBV6-5 and TRBJ2-7, with D possibly being TRBD2 (7 bases). The V and J ends lost 8 bases and 4 bases respectively, with 15 bases between them. This CDR3 has 13 amino acids. The germline gives CDR1 MNHEY, CDR2 SVGAGI. CDR3 in amino acids: CASHKGGAYEQYF. The DNA for the CDR3 is TGTGCCAGCCACAAGGGGGGGGCTTACGAGCAGTACTTC.

CDR3 sequence: CASSLGRNYEQYF. CDR3 nucleotide sequence: TGTGCCAGCAGTTTGGGACGGAACTACGAGCAGTACTTC. The chain joins TRBV27 to TRBJ2-7; D assignment may be TRBD1 or TRBD2 (5 bases each). This CDR3 region has 13 residues. V lost 3 bases, J lost 3 bases, and 9 bases lay in between. Germline V gives CDR1 MNHEY, CDR2 SMNVEV (reference sequence).

V gene TRBV10-3 combines with J gene TRBJ2-1, with 8 bases fitting TRBD1. V lost 0 bases, J lost 15 bases, and 7 bases stayed unmatched. Germline V gene sequence: CDR1 ENHRY, CDR2 SYGVKD. This CDR3 has 13 amino acids. CDR3 nucleotides: TGTGCCATCAGTGAGTCCCCCTCCGGACAGGGGTTCTTC. This gives the protein CAISESPSGQGFF.

This clone has a handful of counts. The gene calls are TRBV15 and TRBJ1-4; TRBD1 might be the D (6 bases). The CDR3 covers 15 residues. CDR1 and CDR2 from the germline V gene are LNHNV and YYDKDF (reference sequence). V was pared by 0 bases and J by 3 bases, with 8 bases between. CDR3 nucleotides: TGTGCCACCAGCAGAGATGCAGGGGCTAATGAAAAACTGTTTTTT. Amino acids: CATSRDAGANEKLFF. The full variable domain, in which reference TRBV15 and TRBJ1-4 provide the parts outside the CDR3, is DAMVIQNPRYQVTQFGKPVTLSCSQTLNHNVMYWYQQKSSQAPKLLFHYYDKDFNNEADTPDNFQSRRPNTSFCFLDIRSPGLGDTAMYLCATSRDAGANEKLFFGSGTQLSVL.

V and J are TRBV6-5 and TRBJ1-1; D uncertain. CDR3 length: 13 residues. Germline V CDR1 and CDR2: MNHEY, SVGAGI. Deletions cut 6 bases from V and 2 bases from J, with 10 bases between. The DNA of the CDR3 is TGTGCCAGCAGGCGGGTCCCTAACACTGAAGCTTTCTTT. This encodes CASRRVPNTEAFF.

The V and J genes are TRBV9 and TRBJ2-1; D remains unclear. CDR1 and CDR2 from the germline V gene are SGDLS and YYNGEE. Trimming took off 0 bases at V and 0 bases at J, with 16 bases between the two ends. The CDR3 has 18 residues. The CDR3 DNA sequence: TGTGCCAGCAGCGTAGCCCACCCGGGTGGCAGCTCCTACAATGAGCAGTTCTTC. Amino acids: CASSVAHPGGSSYNEQFF.

V usage is TRBV28 and J usage is TRBJ2-4; D assignment may be TRBD1 or TRBD2 (7 bases each). The V end lost 5 bases, the J end lost 9 bases, and 14 bases lay between the germline ends. The CDR3 extends over 13 amino acids. Germline CDR1 reads MDHEN; CDR2 reads SYDVKM. The CDR3 nucleotides read TGTGCCAGCAGTCTGCAGGGGGGGGGCATTCAGTACTTC. Encoded protein: CASSLQGGGIQYF.

The chain uses TRBV28 and TRBJ2-7; D may correspond to TRBD1 or TRBD2 (6 bases each). The V end lost 8 bases, the J end lost 4 bases, and 9 bases lay between the germline ends. This CDR3 has 11 residues. Germline lookup yields CDR1 MDHEN and CDR2 SYDVKM. CDR3 loop: CASRGGYEQYF. For the CDR3, the DNA is TGTGCCAGCCGAGGGGGGTACGAGCAGTACTTC.

V is TRBV6-6 and J is TRBJ2-2; TRBD1 matches at 8 bases. CDR1 and CDR2 from the germline V gene are MNHNY and SVGAGI (reference sequence). After removal of 2 bases from V and 6 bases from J, the junction contained 2 bases not matched to a gene. The CDR3 runs to 14 residues. CDR3 amino acids: CASSYRQGSGELFF. The CDR3 DNA reads TGTGCCAGCAGTTACCGACAGGGGTCCGGGGAGCTGTTTTTT.

This rearrangement joins TRBV6-5 to TRBJ1-2; no definite D call. The V gene lost 11 bases and the J gene lost 2 bases, with 21 bases spanning the gap. The CDR3 length is 15 residues. Germline V gives CDR1 MNHEY, CDR2 SVGAGI. The CDR3 loop reads CAGGRAPGINYGYTF. The CDR3 DNA reads TGTGCCGGTGGAAGGGCCCCCGGAATAAACTATGGCTACACCTTC.

This clone occurred once. The gene calls are TRBV5-1 and TRBJ2-7; 11 bases match TRBD2. The CDR3 length is 15 residues. Germline V CDR1 and CDR2: SGHRS, YFSETQ. V trimming: 4 bases; J trimming: 3 bases; junction bases outside the gene matches: 6. For the CDR3, the DNA is TGCGCCAGCAGCGTGACTAGCGGGGCGGGCTACGAGCAGTACTTC. Amino acid sequence: CASSVTSGAGYEQYF.

This clone was picked up a small number of times. The V gene is TRBV2, the J gene TRBJ1-2; D gene uncertain. Germline V gene lookup returns CDR1 SNHLY and CDR2 FYNNEI. Trimming took off 4 bases at V and 8 bases at J, with 8 bases between the two ends. CDR3 length equals 11 residues. The CDR3 is CASSVDKGYTF. CDR3 in DNA: TGTGCCAGCAGTGTTGACAAGGGCTACACCTTC.

J is TRBJ2-2 and V is TRBV6-6; D not resolved. Trimming pared 5 bases from V and 2 bases from J, leaving 3 bases between. Germline CDR1 is MNHNY and CDR2 is SVGAGI (reference sequence). The CDR3 runs to 12 residues. Here the CDR3 reads CASSPNTGELFF. DNA of the CDR3: TGTGCCAGCAGTCCAAACACCGGGGAGCTGTTTTTT.

The chain couples TRBV7-2 to TRBJ2-7; TRBD2 might be the D (5 bases). Trimming took off 1 base at V and 6 bases at J, with 13 bases between the two ends. The germline gives CDR1 SGHTA, CDR2 FQGNSA. This CDR3 has 14 amino acids. The CDR3 DNA sequence: TGTGCCAGCAGCTTAGAGAGGGTTAGGGCCGAGCAGTACTTC. It translates to CASSLERVRAEQYF.

V is TRBV5-4 and J is TRBJ1-3; D gene uncertain. Trimming shortened V by 4 bases and J by 0 bases, and 11 bases separated the two germline ends. CDR1 is SGHNT and CDR2 is YYREEE in the germline V gene (reference sequence). The length of the CDR3 is 15 residues. CDR3 in amino acids: CASSQERSSGNTIYF. In DNA, the CDR3 is TGTGCCAGCAGCCAAGAGCGGAGCTCTGGAAACACCATATATTTT.

Notes on this clone: This same CDR3 is encoded by further DNA sequences in the sample. This rearrangement joins TRBV10-2 to TRBJ2-3; D unresolved. The germline CDR1 and CDR2 sequences are WSHSY and SAAADI. V shed 9 bases and J shed 5 bases, with 18 bases lying between them. The CDR3 is 14 residues long. This CDR3 is CASKVSLAQDTQYF. The CDR3 DNA reads TGCGCCAGTAAAGTTAGTCTGGCCCAAGATACGCAGTATTTT.

This clone was observed once. This chain connects TRBV28 to TRBJ2-1; 9 bases are shared with TRBD2. The germline gives CDR1 MDHEN, CDR2 SYDVKM. After removal of 8 bases from V and 0 bases from J, the junction contained 8 bases not matched to a gene. The CDR3 spans 16 residues. The DNA for the CDR3 is TGTGCCAGCCGTGATAGCGGGAGTTCCTCCTACAATGAGCAGTTCTTC. It specifies CASRDSGSSSYNEQFF.

V gene TRBV7-6 combines with J gene TRBJ2-3; the match to TRBD1 covers 11 bases. Per the germline V gene, CDR1 is SGHVS and CDR2 is FNYEAQ. J lost 4 bases, V lost 5 bases, and 5 bases had no gene match. The CDR3 is 15 residues long. The CDR3 DNA is TGTGCCAGCAGCGGTCGGACAGGGGGCGCAGATACGCAGTATTTT. Amino acids: CASSGRTGGADTQYF.

For the CDR3, the DNA is TGTGCCAGCAGCCCCCCTTGGGGGGACAGGGACTACGAGCAGTACTTC. It encodes CASSPPWGDRDYEQYF. This chain connects TRBV7-9 to TRBJ2-7; the match to TRBD1 covers 9 bases. The V and J ends lost 5 bases and 3 bases, in that order; junction bases with no gene match: 11. The length of the CDR3 is 16 residues. Per the germline V gene, CDR1 is SEHNR and CDR2 is FQNEAQ (reference sequence).

The rearrangement uses TRBV9 and TRBJ2-1, with 9 bases fitting TRBD2. V trimming: 4 bases; J trimming: 2 bases; junction bases outside the gene matches: 4. Germline V gene lookup returns CDR1 SGDLS and CDR2 YYNGEE. The CDR3 has 15 amino acids. For the CDR3, the DNA is TGTGCCAGCAGCCCTCGACTAGCGGCCTACAATGAGCAGTTCTTC. This translates into CASSPRLAAYNEQFF.